Reported below is one T cell receptor beta chain. Its specificity is not known. This record belongs to a study of cytomegalovirus exposure and HLA in healthy donors. Study-level information: Earlier, 150 million to 200 million T cells were analyzed, and some 120 million unique TCR beta sequences were found among them.

The study's findings and limits: The authors listed 164 TCR beta chains as cytomegalovirus-associated.

Primers included in the PCR were 60 Vbeta and 13 Jbeta primers. The repertoire was sequenced with immunoSEQ multiplex PCR; TCRdb's copy has only in-frame clones and lacks some. The sample lists fewer than 110,000 clones, roughly three quarters occurring once. This receptor was identified in a young woman in good health and CMV-seropositive. The sample taken for sequencing was PBMCs.

CDR3 nucleotide sequence: TGTGCCAGCAGCATGGCCTCTAGCGGTGTGGGGAATGAGCAGTTCTTC. This codes for CASSMASSGVGNEQFF. The rearrangement links TRBV9 to TRBJ2-1; 7 bases agree with TRBD2. V was pared by 4 bases and J by 7 bases, with 14 bases of the junction left unmatched. Germline CDR1 and CDR2: SGDLS and YYNGEE. This CDR3 region has 16 residues. Looking up the rest from reference TRBV9 and TRBJ2-1 gives the full variable domain: DSGVTQTPKHLITATGQRVTLRCSPRSGDLSVYWYQQSLDQGLQFLIQYYNGEERAKGNILERFSAQQFPDLHSELNLSSLELGDSALYFCASSMASSGVGNEQFFGPGTRLTVL.